The clone carrying this T cell receptor beta chain occurred many times. Its antigen remains unidentified. The TCR beta libraries were generated through quantitative 5'-RACE incorporating molecular barcodes. TCRdb re-analysed the 5' RACE reads in MiXCR, keeping a single row per CDR3 protein. The sample includes 150,000 to 200,000 distinct CDR3 sequences, approximately 12% of them seen just once. This sample stems from a study of CD8 T cells in ankylosing spondylitis. The study, taken as a whole, reports: Relatively scarce in peripheral blood, disease-linked clones were CD8+. Reportedly, significant enrichment of disease-linked clones occurred in matched ankylosing spondylitis synovial fluid.

The sequence was collected from a female donor with ankylosing spondylitis or in good health (not recorded which). The sample consisted of blood, either unsorted or a sorted T cell fraction (not recorded which).

The CDR3: CASSLGQASHLGGYTF. CDR3 sequence (DNA): TGTGCCAGCAGCCTTGGACAGGCCTCGCACTTGGGCGGCTACACCTTC. The chain links TRBV5-6 to TRBJ1-2; TRBD1 matches 7 bases. The germline CDR1 and CDR2 sequences are SGHDT and YYEEEE. The CDR3 has 16 amino acids. With 4 bases clipped from V and 8 bases from J, the junction kept 17 bases outside the gene matches.